This TCR beta chain was found in a study of memory CD4+ T cells and cytomegalovirus serostatus. Single viable CD3+CD4+CD8-CD45RO+ cells were sorted as the memory CD4+ T cells. Total CD4+ T cells were enriched by CD4 positive selection. Overall study results and limits: The CMV-associated TCR signature appears largely within the CD4+ memory repertoire.

In the original processing: After removing out-of-frame reads, millions of distinct TCRbeta sequences remained. Sequenced by immunoSEQ multiplex PCR; TCRdb stores in-frame clones only, minus some. D and trimming come from the DNA, and the V and J calls and clone size come from that table. The table records some 54,000 clones, around four fifths of them present only once. V was pared by 5 bases and J by 5 bases, with 14 bases between. From germline, CDR1 is PRHDT and CDR2 FYEKMQ (reference sequence). The CDR3 covers 14 residues. A remark on this clone: Its specificity is not known.

Input material: memory CD4+ T cells from blood. The chain combines TRBV13 with TRBJ2-3, with D tentatively TRBD2 (6 bases). This TCR was recovered from an adult in good health and CMV-seropositive. The CDR3 DNA reads as TGTGCCAGCAGCCCCCCCAGGAGGGAAGATACGCAGTATTTT. It translates to CASSPPRREDTQYF.